These 6 T cell receptor beta chains came from one sample sequenced in a study of T-cell reconstitution after alpha-beta-depleted transplantation in children. Researchers prepared the TCRbeta library using unique molecular identifiers, the study reports. Each CDR3 protein is one row after TCRdb ran MiXCR on the PCR reads. The sample lists roughly 500,000 distinct CDR3 sequences; approximately 13% were seen once. The sample here was PBMCs from the stem cell graft donor, taken from the stem cell graft. The receptor source for this set is a human donor who donated a stem cell graft to a child with combined immunodeficiency.

In its sample, this clonotype was seen many times. The V call is TRBV12-3 or TRBV12-4, the J call TRBJ2-5, with D tentatively TRBD2 (5 bases). The CDR3 loop spans 14 amino acids. Trimming cost V 1 base and J 4 bases, with 10 bases left between them. The CDR3 region is CASSLGGMVETQYF. The CDR3 DNA reads TGTGCCAGCAGTTTAGGAGGGATGGTAGAGACCCAGTACTTC.

This clonotype has only a few counts. This chain connects TRBV4-3 to TRBJ1-4; D not resolved. Germline V gene data show CDR1 as LGHNA and CDR2 as YSLEER. The CDR3 spans 15 residues. V gave up 5 bases and J gave up 3 bases, with 13 bases separating them. The CDR3 bases are TGCGCCAGCAGCAAGCACGTTGATGCTAATGAAAAACTGTTTTTT. Its translation: CASSKHVDANEKLFF.

This clonotype was counted at least ten times. The J gene is TRBJ2-7, the V gene TRBV5-1; 13 bases line up with TRBD2. Per the germline V gene, CDR1 is SGHRS and CDR2 is YFSETQ. The V and J ends lost 4 bases and 5 bases, in that order; junction bases with no gene match: 3. This CDR3 region has 14 residues. CDR3 region: CASSPGLAGDEQYF. CDR3 DNA sequence: TGCGCCAGCAGCCCTGGACTAGCGGGAGACGAGCAGTACTTC.

This clonotype was picked up a small number of times. The CDR3 is CASSSRAGGPYNEQFF. The CDR3, as DNA: TGTGCCAGCAGTTCAAGAGCGGGAGGTCCCTACAATGAGCAGTTCTTC. This chain connects TRBV27 to TRBJ2-1; 9 nucleotides match TRBD2. The CDR3 consists of 16 residues. Trimming cost V 4 bases and J 2 bases; bases outside gene matches: 6. CDR1 and CDR2 (germline): MNHEY, SMNVEV (reference sequence).

This clonotype was seen a few times. The V and J genes are TRBV12-3 or TRBV12-4 and TRBJ2-1; TRBD2 aligns across 8 bases. The V and J ends lost 2 bases and 8 bases, in that order; junction bases with no gene match: 11. The CDR3 consists of 16 residues. CDR3 residues: CASSLRLQRENDEQFF. CDR3 sequence (DNA): TGTGCCAGCAGTTTAAGGCTCCAGCGGGAGAACGATGAGCAGTTCTTC.

In this sample, this clonotype turned up a few times. The rearrangement uses TRBV4-3 and TRBJ2-7; no firm D call. The CDR3 has 13 amino acids. V gave up 3 bases and J gave up 7 bases, with 13 bases separating them. Germline CDR1 reads LGHNA; CDR2 reads YSLEER. CDR3 sequence: CASSHLLMAEQYF. CDR3 sequence (DNA): TGCGCCAGCAGCCATCTTCTAATGGCGGAGCAGTACTTC.